This is a list of T cell receptor beta chains from one sample in a study of radiation and T cells in renal cell carcinoma. Sequenced by immunoSEQ multiplex PCR; TCRdb stores in-frame clones only, minus some. The sample includes some 120,000 clones, roughly four fifths seen only once; the top ten take 1.5% to 2%. The material sequenced was blood, taken from a patient whose treatment included radiotherapy and nephrectomy. The receptors derive from a woman aged 55-70 years with renal cell carcinoma. Each CDR3 is given with its conserved first and last residue. D genes are given only for firm matches. Rows give clone size only sometimes, using once, few, many, or a class for an expanded clone.

j_call | d_call | v_call | clone_size | cdr3_nt | cdr3_aa
TRBJ2-5 | TRBD1 | TRBV5-6 | few | TGTGCCAGCAGCTTGGGGTTGCAGGGGGCCCAGTACTTC | CASSLGLQGAQYF
TRBJ1-1 | TRBD1 | TRBV29-1 | - | TGCAGCGTAGACAGGGGGGGGATGAACACTGAAGCTTTCTTT | CSVDRGGMNTEAFF
TRBJ2-2 | - | TRBV28 | - | TGTGCCAGCAGTTGGGGGCAACAGGAGCTGTTTTTT | CASSWGQQELFF
TRBJ2-2 | TRBD1 | TRBV7-3 | - | TGTGCCAGCAGCTTAGACAGGGGACCCGGGGAGCTGTTTTTT | CASSLDRGPGELFF
TRBJ2-3 | - | TRBV28 | - | TGTGCCAGCAGCATCCGACTACGCACAGATACGCAGTATTTT | CASSIRLRTDTQYF
TRBJ1-5 | - | TRBV27 | - | TGTGCCAGCAGTCAAATCGGGACTCCTATAAATCAGCCCCAGCATTTT | CASSQIGTPINQPQHF
TRBJ2-5 | TRBD1 | TRBV6-5 | - | TGTGCCAGCAGACCGGGACAGGGGCGGGAGACCCAGTACTTC | CASRPGQGRETQYF
TRBJ1-2 | - | TRBV9 | few | TGTGCCAGCAGCGTAAGCCCCCGGGACGGAAAGTATGGCTACACCTTC | CASSVSPRDGKYGYTF
TRBJ2-2 | - | TRBV6-4 | once | TGTGCCAGCAGTGACTCAGGGGGAGTGGACACCGGGGAGCTGTTTTTT | CASSDSGGVDTGELFF
TRBJ1-2 | - | TRBV7-2 | once | TGTGCCAGCAGCTTAACCGTATGGGAAGGCTACACCTTC | CASSLTVWEGYTF
TRBJ1-2 | - | TRBV6-5 | - | TGTGCCAGCAGTTATTCGGGAGAAGCTAACTATGGCTACACCTTC | CASSYSGEANYGYTF
TRBJ2-5 | - | TRBV6-6 | - | TGTGCCAGCAGTGTCGGCGGGGCGTACCAAGAGACCCAGTACTTC | CASSVGGAYQETQYF
TRBJ2-2 | - | TRBV7-3 | - | TGTGCCAGCAGCTCAGGGACGGCGAACACCGGGGAGCTGTTTTTT | CASSSGTANTGELFF
TRBJ1-5 | - | TRBV7-2 | - | TGTGCCAGCAGCTTAGCACAGGGAGGGGATCAGCCCCAGCATTTT | CASSLAQGGDQPQHF
TRBJ2-5 | TRBD2 | TRBV5-4 | - | TGTGCCAGCAGCCCCGGGACTAGCGGATCCCCGGGGGAGACCCAGTACTTC | CASSPGTSGSPGETQYF
TRBJ2-1 | TRBD2 | TRBV27 | - | TGTGCCAGCAGTTTCCTCCCCGGGACTAGAGGACTAAATGAGCAGTTCTTC | CASSFLPGTRGLNEQFF
TRBJ2-7 | TRBD1 | TRBV27 | few | TGTGCCAGCAGTCCGGGACAGGCATCCTACGAGCAGTACTTC | CASSPGQASYEQYF
TRBJ2-7 | - | TRBV19 | - | TGTGCCAGTAGTGTTGGGGCAGGATCCTACGAGCAGTACTTC | CASSVGAGSYEQYF
TRBJ1-1 | TRBD1 | TRBV6-1 | - | TGTGCCAGCACAAAAGGACAGGTGAACACTGAAGCTTTCTTT | CASTKGQVNTEAFF
TRBJ2-3 | TRBD1 | TRBV7-2 | - | TGTGCCAGCAGCCGTAGACAGGGGGATACAGATACGCAGTATTTT | CASSRRQGDTDTQYF
TRBJ2-3 | TRBD1 | TRBV9 | - | TGTGCCAGCAGCGGGGGACAGGGTGATACGCAGTATTTT | CASSGGQGDTQYF
TRBJ1-2 | - | TRBV4-2 | - | TGTGCCAGCAGCCAGGGACACTATGGCTACACCTTC | CASSQGHYGYTF
TRBJ1-1 | - | TRBV10-2 | - | TGCGCCAGCAGTGAGTATCTTCCTCTCGGGAACACTGAAGCTTTCTTT | CASSEYLPLGNTEAFF
TRBJ1-4 | - | TRBV19 | - | TGTGCCAGTAGTCCCCGTAGGGCTAATGAAAAACTGTTTTTT | CASSPRRANEKLFF
TRBJ2-5 | - | TRBV5-1 | - | TGCGCCAGCAGCTTGGACCCGGGAGTGGAGACCCAGTACTTC | CASSLDPGVETQYF
TRBJ2-7 | - | TRBV10-3 | - | TGTGCCACCCGGGTGGGAAGCTACGAGCAGTACTTC | CATRVGSYEQYF
TRBJ2-7 | - | TRBV19 | - | TGTGCCAGTAGTCCCTCACAGGGCTTCTCCTACGAGCAGTACTTC | CASSPSQGFSYEQYF
TRBJ2-7 | - | TRBV5-4 | - | TGTGCCAGCAGCTTGGCGGGGGATTCCTACGAGCAGTACTTC | CASSLAGDSYEQYF
TRBJ1-5 | - | TRBV18 | - | TGTGCCAGCTCCTCAGGGGACAATCAGCCCCAGCATTTT | CASSSGDNQPQHF
TRBJ2-1 | - | TRBV5-1 | - | TGCGCCAGCAGCTTGGAAGGCCCGGGACCAACGCGTGGTGAGCAGTTCTTC | CASSLEGPGPTRGEQFF
TRBJ1-1 | - | TRBV2 | - | TGTGCCAGCATCAACAGGGTTAACACTGAAGCTTTCTTT | CASINRVNTEAFF
TRBJ1-3 | - | TRBV4-3 | once | TGCGCCAGCAGCCAAGATAACCAGATGACTGGAAACACCATATATTTT | CASSQDNQMTGNTIYF
TRBJ2-7 | - | TRBV6-5 | - | TGTGCCAGCAGTTACTCGTGGAGGGTACGATCCTACGAGCAGTACTTC | CASSYSWRVRSYEQYF
TRBJ2-3 | TRBD2 | TRBV18 | - | TGTGCCAGCTCACGACCCCGGGAAGCGGGAAGAGATACGCAGTATTTT | CASSRPREAGRDTQYF
TRBJ1-1 | TRBD1 | TRBV6-1 | - | TGTGCCAGCAGTGAAGATACAGGGGTATCTGAAGCTTTCTTT | CASSEDTGVSEAFF
TRBJ2-1 | - | TRBV2 | - | TGTGCCAGCACTCAAAGGGGCCTCGTCGGTGAGCAGTTCTTC | CASTQRGLVGEQFF
TRBJ1-1 | - | TRBV10-3 | - | TGTGCCATCAGTGAGTCCGGACTGAAGAACACTGAAGCTTTCTTT | CAISESGLKNTEAFF
TRBJ1-5 | - | TRBV19 | - | TGTGCCAGTAGTATGTTGACAAATAACAATCAGCCCCAGCATTTT | CASSMLTNNNQPQHF
TRBJ2-2 | - | TRBV5-5 | - | TGTGCCAGCAGCTTGGCAGGAGGGACGACCACCGGGGAGCTGTTTTTT | CASSLAGGTTTGELFF
TRBJ1-2 | - | TRBV4-3 | - | TGCGCCAGCAGCCAAGATGAAAGGGCCCTATATGGCTACACCTTC | CASSQDERALYGYTF
TRBJ1-2 | TRBD1 | TRBV5-4 | - | TGTGCCAGCAGCGCGGGACAGGGGATTGGTGGCTACACCTTC | CASSAGQGIGGYTF
TRBJ2-5 | TRBD1 | TRBV7-3 | - | TGTGCCAGCAGCTTAAACACAGGGGGGGAGACCCAGTACTTC | CASSLNTGGETQYF
TRBJ1-6 | - | TRBV27 | - | TGTGCCAGCAGTTTTTATGGTTCACCCCTCCACTTT | CASSFYGSPLHF
TRBJ2-7 | - | TRBV6-5 | - | TGTGCCAGCAGTTCGTGGACTTCCACCTACGAGCAGTACTTC | CASSSWTSTYEQYF
TRBJ2-3 | TRBD2 | TRBV6-1 | - | TGTGCCAGCAGTGAAGTCGGACTAGCGGGAGGTGATACGCAGTATTTT | CASSEVGLAGGDTQYF
TRBJ1-6 | - | TRBV2 | - | TGTGCCAGCAGAGGGTTTCGACTCCCCAATTCACCCCTCCACTTT | CASRGFRLPNSPLHF
TRBJ2-7 | - | TRBV6-5 | - | TGTGCCAGCAGTTACTCGAGGCCGGACATTAGCTACGAGCAGTACTTC | CASSYSRPDISYEQYF
TRBJ1-2 | - | TRBV29-1 | - | TGCAGCGCTAAAGAGGTCGATGGCTACACCTTC | CSAKEVDGYTF
TRBJ2-2 | - | TRBV29-1 | few | TGCAGCGTAACGACAGGAAAAAAGAACACCGGGGAGCTGTTTTTT | CSVTTGKKNTGELFF
TRBJ1-6 | - | TRBV5-1 | - | TGCGCCAGCAGCCCAGACCAGGGTTCACCCCTCCACTTT | CASSPDQGSPLHF
TRBJ1-2 | - | TRBV7-3 | - | TGTGCCAGCAGCTCAACCGGGGCTTATGGCTACACCTTC | CASSSTGAYGYTF
TRBJ2-6 | TRBD2 | TRBV10-3 | - | TGTGCCATCAGCACCGGGACTAGCGGGAACTCTGGGGCCAACGTCCTGACTTTC | CAISTGTSGNSGANVLTF
TRBJ2-7 | TRBD1 | TRBV6-1 | - | TGTGCCAGCCAGAGGGAGGGACAGGGGGCGTGGGAGCAGTACTTC | CASQREGQGAWEQYF
TRBJ1-5 | - | TRBV5-1 | - | TGCGCCAGCAGCTTGGGACAGAGTCAGCCCCAGCATTTT | CASSLGQSQPQHF